This T cell receptor (beta chain) was identified during a study of blood T cell repertoires in COVID-19 (dated by TCRdb to about 2020). Concerning the study at large: Samples from collaborators originated in the United States, Italy and Spain and spanned both the acute and convalescent phases of COVID-19. The prospective study material was composed of cDNA or gDNA derived from T cells, B-cell-depleted T cells, or PBMCs. Deeply sampled blood TCRbeta repertoires from subjects exposed to, actively infected with, or recovered from COVID-19 were included in the dataset. A freely available public database, intended as a resource for researchers studying the immune response to SARS-CoV-2, is where the repertoires were released. The samples were drawn from the first 160 participants of the ongoing ImmuneRACE study and from some 1,300 subjects provided by 6 global collaborators. A de-identified subject ID, COVID-19 status, age in years and sex were almost always included in the sample metadata. Where available, HLA class I and class II types were obtained from metadata supplied by the sample provider rather than from assay-based typing. Paper-wide results and their limitations: The quantity of clinical and demographic metadata differed by source and by participant and was supplied without curation.

The immunoSEQ Assay, a bias-controlled multiplex PCR, was used to amplify TCRbeta CDR3 regions from genomic DNA. In the source study's methods: Within the assay, amplification of reference gene primers was used to estimate how many nucleated cells each sample contained. Sequence reads were collapsed and filtered to measure the absolute abundance of every unique TCRbeta CDR3 rearrangement. For each sample, productive Simpson clonality was calculated as the square root of Simpson's diversity index across productive rearrangements. TCRdb holds this immuneACCESS table with in-frame rearrangements only. Some clones are missing; in checked studies, unresolved V genes explain under half, and the rest has no known cause. V, J and clone size reflect that table, while D and trimming were determined from the DNA. The sample includes roughly 39,000 clones, with roughly 86% observed a single time. Roughly 19% of the sample belongs to the ten largest clones.

Each collaborating institution followed its own protocols to collect whole blood in K2EDTA tubes. For TCRbeta analysis, collaborator samples were shipped as frozen whole blood, as isolated PBMCs, or as DNA extracted from either sample type. Comments on this clone: The antigen it recognizes is unknown. Per-base qualities were not stored, and no clone one base away is much larger.

The CDR3 goes from the cysteine to the phenylalanine over 14 residues. The entry retains the CDR3 DNA only, 42 bases that are in frame from base 1. CDR1 and CDR2 were assigned from the germline V gene as SGHTA and FQGNSA. Trimming takes 5 bases from V and 4 bases from J, and the germline ends sit 14 bases apart. The sequence came from a man aged 45-65 years in a cohort sampled during active COVID-19. In this chain, TRBV7-2 is recombined with TRBJ1-2, with the D gene not confidently named. The sample taken for sequencing was peripheral blood. CDR3 loop: CASSPPGDPYGYTF. The sequenced DNA: TGTGCCAGCAGCCCACCCGGTGATCCCTATGGCTACACCTTC.